This T cell receptor (beta chain) originates from a study of metastatic and nonmetastatic thyroid tumors. About the research overall: A comparison of repertoires was made across blood and tumor or nodule tissue from malignant and benign thyroid patients. Whole-study findings and limits: Reported TCR beta diversity, measured in blood and tumor, was significantly higher for malignant thyroid tumors than for benign nodules.

Until they underwent thyroid surgery, no patient had received any treatment. In the original analysis: A distant-metastasis classifier for papillary thyroid cancer was built using CDR3 differences across clinicopathological groups. TCRdb re-called the PCR reads with MiXCR. TCRdb's processing, not the authors', yielded these V and J calls. The data hold fewer than 35,000 clones, with 30% observed a single time. This clone showed up many times. Its target is unknown. The length of the CDR3 is 16 residues. Trimming cost V 3 bases and J 0 bases, with 12 bases left between them. CDR1 SGHVS and CDR2 FQNEAQ come from the germline V gene.

The clonotype originates from a female donor with papillary thyroid cancer or a benign thyroid nodule (not recorded which). Some clones in this sample may be carry-over from other donors' samples. The chain combines TRBV7-8 with TRBJ2-1, with D possibly being TRBD2 (6 bases). Sample: blood. This CDR3 is CASSFTSQGSYNEQFF. As DNA, the CDR3 is TGTGCCAGCAGCTTTACTAGCCAAGGCTCCTACAATGAGCAGTTCTTC.